This T cell receptor beta chain was recorded in a study of blood T cell repertoires in COVID-19. Assay used: immunoSEQ multiplex PCR; TCRdb lists only in-frame clones, some missing. This repertoire shows approximately 65,000 clones, 90% found once; its top ten account for 5% to 5.5%. Per the germline V gene, CDR1 is MRHNA and CDR2 is SNTAGT. The junction had 8 bases not matched to a gene; V was cut back by 0 bases and J by 3 bases. The CDR3 consists of 16 residues. The sequence came from a woman aged 18-29 years with acute or convalescent COVID-19. Sample: peripheral blood. The chain has TRBV6-4 and TRBJ2-7; the match to TRBD1 covers 7 bases. CDR3 bases: TGTGCCAGCAGTGACTCGATGAGGGGGCCACGCTACGAGCAGTACTTC. It codes for CASSDSMRGPRYEQYF.